The 27 T cell receptor beta chains below come from one sample, sequenced in a study of blood T cell repertoires in COVID-19. Clones were sequenced by immunoSEQ multiplex PCR, and TCRdb holds only the in-frame ones, with some missing. This table has more than 200,000 clones, around 82% appearing once. The material sequenced was peripheral blood. All receptors come from a woman older than 75 with active or convalescent COVID-19.

J is TRBJ2-5 and V is TRBV3-1 (or the pseudogene TRBV3-2), with 7 bases aligning to TRBD1. Per the germline V gene, CDR1 is LGHDT and CDR2 is YNNKEL (reference sequence). The CDR3 runs 19 residues. The V gene end was trimmed by 7 bases and the J gene end by 2 bases; junction bases not matched to a gene: 22. CDR3 sequence (DNA): TGTGCCAGCACCACCCTGACAGGGTCGAATCTCTGGGGGCAAGAGACCCAGTACTTC. It encodes CASTTLTGSNLWGQETQYF.

V and J are TRBV5-4 and TRBJ2-3; D not certain. V dropped 4 bases and J dropped 0 bases, with 9 bases sitting between them. The CDR3 spans 14 residues. Germline V gene sequence: CDR1 SGHNT, CDR2 YYREEE (reference sequence). The CDR3: CASSARTSTDTQYF. The DNA of the CDR3 is TGTGCCAGCAGCGCTAGAACTAGCACAGATACGCAGTATTTT. The complete variable domain, with remaining parts taken from reference TRBV5-4 and TRBJ2-3, reads ETGVTQSPTHLIKTRGQQVTLRCSSQSGHNTVSWYQQALGQGPQFIFQYYREEENGRGNFPPRFSGLQFPNYSSELNVNALELDDSALYLCASSARTSTDTQYFGPGTRLTVL.

In this sample, this clone turned up a few times. The chain carries TRBV7-9 and TRBJ1-2; 12 positions match TRBD1. The junction had 6 bases not matched to a gene; V was cut back by 5 bases and J by 8 bases. Germline assignment: CDR1 SEHNR and CDR2 FQNEAQ (reference sequence). The CDR3 has 14 residues. As DNA, the CDR3 is TGTGCCAGCAGCCGCCGGGACAGGGGGCTCGGCTACACCTTC. Translation: CASSRRDRGLGYTF.

This chain joins TRBV29-1 and TRBJ2-1; D might be TRBD1 (6 bases). The germline V gene encodes CDR1 SQVTM and CDR2 ANQGSEA. The V end was cut by 0 bases, the J end by 8 bases, with 8 bases between. The CDR3 extends over 12 amino acids. CDR3 sequence: CSVEEGADEQFF. CDR3 sequence (DNA): TGCAGCGTTGAAGAGGGGGCGGATGAGCAGTTCTTC.

The count of this clone is one. The genes are TRBV7-9 and TRBJ2-5; 8 nucleotides match TRBD2. CDR1 is SEHNR, CDR2 FQNEAQ, per germline (reference sequence). The CDR3 totals 13 residues. Trimming removed 4 bases from V and 5 bases from J; junction bases left unmatched: 3. CDR3 nucleotide sequence: TGTGCCAGCAGCTCTAGCGGGTGGGAGACCCAGTACTTC. Protein sequence: CASSSSGWETQYF.

The chain joins TRBV27 to TRBJ1-1; D is unclear. Germline V gene sequence: CDR1 MNHEY, CDR2 SMNVEV (reference sequence). This CDR3 is 15 amino acids long. V dropped 3 bases and J dropped 10 bases, with 21 bases sitting between them. CDR3 bases: TGTGCCAGCAGTTTTGATGGTCGTACAGTGGCGGGAGCTTTCTTT. This codes for CASSFDGRTVAGAFF.

V usage is TRBV4-1 and J usage is TRBJ2-2; 12 nucleotides align to TRBD2. The ends lost 0 bases at V and 7 bases at J; junction bases unmatched: 6. This CDR3 has 17 amino acids. Germline V gene sequence: CDR1 MGHRA, CDR2 YSYEKL. CDR3 residues: CASSQELAGGSSGELFF. The CDR3 DNA reads TGCGCCAGCAGCCAAGAACTAGCGGGGGGAAGCAGCGGGGAGCTGTTTTTT.

This clone was observed a handful of times. This rearrangement joins TRBV19 to TRBJ2-7; 7 bases align to TRBD2. This CDR3 comprises 18 residues. In germline, CDR1 is LNHDA, CDR2 SQIVND (reference sequence). The V and J ends lost 0 bases and 0 bases, in that order; junction bases with no gene match: 11. CDR3 region: CASSIDAPEAGSSYEQYF. In nucleotides, the CDR3 is TGTGCCAGTAGTATAGATGCCCCCGAAGCGGGGAGCTCCTACGAGCAGTACTTC.

The chain combines TRBV28 with TRBJ1-3; TRBD1 might be the D (5 bases). The CDR3 runs to 16 residues. Germline V lookup: CDR1 MDHEN, CDR2 SYDVKM. Trimming stripped 1 base from V and 3 bases from J, with 13 bases between. The CDR3 DNA reads TGTGCCAGCAGTTTATTTGGGGGGTATAATGGAAACACCATATATTTT. It is translated as CASSLFGGYNGNTIYF.

This chain joins TRBV7-2 and TRBJ2-7; 10 positions match TRBD2. Germline values: CDR1 SGHTA, CDR2 FQGNSA. This CDR3 is built from 15 residues. After removal of 6 bases from V and 5 bases from J, the junction contained 10 bases not matched to a gene. CDR3 protein: CASSYSGGLPHEQYF. The CDR3, as DNA: TGTGCCAGCAGTTATAGCGGGGGGCTTCCCCACGAGCAGTACTTC.

This clone was seen once. The chain couples TRBV7-6 to TRBJ2-7; no definite D call. Germline lookup yields CDR1 SGHVS and CDR2 FNYEAQ. The CDR3 totals 11 residues. The ends were cut back, 2 bases at V and 4 bases at J, with 3 bases in the middle. The CDR3 loop reads CASSLQYEQYF. The CDR3, as DNA: TGTGCCAGCAGCTTACAATACGAGCAGTACTTC.

J is TRBJ1-1 and V is TRBV27, with TRBD1 as a possible D gene (5 bases). The V gene's germline CDR1 is MNHEY and CDR2 SMNVEV (reference sequence). V was cut by 6 bases and J by 0 bases, with 17 bases left in between. CDR3 length: 16 amino acids. The CDR3: CASSPRGAMMNTEAFF. DNA of the CDR3: TGTGCCAGCAGCCCTCGCGGGGCAATGATGAACACTGAAGCTTTCTTT.

The CDR3 coding sequence is TGTGCCAGCAGTGAGCAGCGGTGGAGCAATCAGCCCCAGCATTTT. Translation gives CASSEQRWSNQPQHF. The rearrangement uses TRBV2 and TRBJ1-5; D is uncertain. The V gene's germline CDR1 is SNHLY and CDR2 FYNNEI. CDR3 length: 15 amino acids. V lost 3 bases and J lost 1, with 10 bases in between. The whole variable domain, remainder taken from reference TRBV2 and TRBJ1-5, is EPEVTQTPSHQVTQMGQEVILRCVPISNHLYFYWYRQILGQKVEFLVSFYNNEISEKSEIFDDQFSVERPDGSNFTLKIRSTKLEDSAMYFCASSEQRWSNQPQHFGDGTRLSIL.

The chain uses TRBV18 and TRBJ1-4; TRBD1 aligns across 8 bases. Germline V gene sequence: CDR1 KGHSH, CDR2 LQKENI. This CDR3 is 15 amino acids long. J gave up 1 base and V 6 bases, and 4 bases lay outside the gene matches. DNA for the CDR3: TGTGCCAGCTCTCCGGACAGGGTAACTAATGAAAAACTGTTTTTT. Translated: CASSPDRVTNEKLFF.

The rearrangement uses TRBV6-6 and TRBJ1-5, with D possibly TRBD1 on 6 matching bases. This CDR3 comprises 15 residues. V dropped 2 bases and J dropped 2 bases, with 10 bases sitting between them. In germline, CDR1 is MNHNY, CDR2 SVGAGI (reference sequence). CDR3 sequence reads: CASSYVQGGNQPQHF. CDR3 DNA: TGTGCCAGCAGTTACGTACAGGGAGGCAATCAGCCCCAGCATTTT.

The chain has TRBV5-1 and TRBJ2-1; 8 nucleotides line up with TRBD2. Looked up from germline, CDR1 is SGHRS and CDR2 is YFSETQ. This CDR3 spans 15 amino acids. With V trimmed by 3 bases and J by 7 bases, 9 bases remained unmatched. CDR3 in amino acids: CASSYPAGEWNEQFF. Here the CDR3 DNA reads TGCGCCAGCAGCTATCCAGCGGGAGAGTGGAATGAGCAGTTCTTC.

The chain is built from TRBV18 and TRBJ2-3, with 7 bases that match TRBD2. Losses at the gene ends were 2 bases for V and 4 bases for J; bases not matched to a gene: 0. The CDR3 is 13 residues long. The germline gives CDR1 KGHSH, CDR2 LQKENI. CDR3 protein: CASSPGRADTQYF. For the CDR3, the DNA is TGTGCCAGCTCACCAGGGAGGGCAGATACGCAGTATTTT.

The chain employs TRBV5-1 and TRBJ2-2; no reliable D call. Germline CDR1 is SGHRS and CDR2 is YFSETQ. Trimming cost V 4 bases and J 6 bases, with 13 bases left between them. The length of the CDR3 is 14 residues. CDR3 amino acids: CASSRMEWAGELFF. The CDR3 coding sequence is TGCGCCAGCAGCAGAATGGAGTGGGCCGGGGAGCTGTTTTTT.

This chain joins TRBV13 and TRBJ2-3; 7 bases align to TRBD2. CDR3 length: 15 amino acids. With 5 bases clipped from V and 2 bases from J, the junction kept 7 bases outside the gene matches. Germline V CDR1 and CDR2: PRHDT, FYEKMQ (reference sequence). CDR3 in amino acids: CASSQRAGYTDTQYF. The CDR3 DNA sequence: TGTGCCAGCAGCCAGAGAGCGGGGTACACAGATACGCAGTATTTT.

This rearrangement joins TRBV21-1 to TRBJ2-7; the table's D call of TRBD2 was not tested on the DNA. TRBV21-1 is flagged as a pseudogene. CDR3 length: 16 amino acids. The CDR3 spells CASSVSGEWGSNEQYF. Written as DNA, the CDR3 is TGTGCCAGCAGCGTCTCCGGGGAGTGGGGTTCGAACGAGCAGTACTTC.

V is TRBV10-1 and J is TRBJ2-7; D perhaps matches TRBD1 (6 bases). Trimming stripped 1 base from V and 5 bases from J, with 15 bases between. Germline-derived CDR1 and CDR2 are WNHNN and SYGVQD (reference sequence). CDR3 length equals 15 residues. Here the CDR3 DNA reads TGCGCCAGCAGTGAGTACAGGGCCCCATCAAACGAGCAGTACTTC. Its translation is CASSEYRAPSNEQYF.

The CDR3 DNA sequence: TGTGCCAGCAGCCGCGGGACTAGCGGGGGGCCAGGTACGCAGTATTTT. Protein sequence: CASSRGTSGGPGTQYF. V usage is TRBV3-1 (or the pseudogene TRBV3-2) and J usage is TRBJ2-3, with 15 bases matching TRBD2. V lost 4 bases to trimming and J lost 8 bases; unmatched junction nucleotides: 7. Germline V gene sequence: CDR1 LGHDT, CDR2 YNNKEL (reference sequence). CDR3 length: 16 amino acids.

The rearrangement joins TRBV6-1 to TRBJ2-7; no clear D. CDR1 and CDR2 from the germline V gene are MNHNS and SASEGT. The V gene lost 0 bases and the J gene lost 7 bases, with 13 bases spanning the gap. The CDR3 runs to 14 residues. CDR3 loop: CASSEAGTGGEQYF. The CDR3 bases are TGTGCCAGCAGTGAAGCGGGCACCGGTGGGGAGCAGTACTTC.

This chain connects TRBV2 to TRBJ1-1; 8 bases line up with TRBD1. The CDR3 totals 13 residues. The V gene's germline CDR1 is SNHLY and CDR2 FYNNEI. J lost 1 base, V lost 8 bases, and 3 bases had no gene match. The CDR3 protein is CASHGQGNTEAFF. The CDR3 DNA sequence: TGTGCCAGCCACGGACAGGGGAACACTGAAGCTTTCTTT.

This clone occurred once. This chain connects TRBV7-9 to TRBJ2-1; a weak D match, TRBD1 (6 bases). The germline V gene encodes CDR1 SEHNR and CDR2 FQNEAQ (reference sequence). The CDR3 spans 16 residues. Deletions cut 5 bases from V and 0 bases from J, with 14 bases between. CDR3: CASSPPGQSSYNEQFF. In DNA, the CDR3 is TGTGCCAGCAGCCCCCCAGGACAGAGCTCCTACAATGAGCAGTTCTTC.

The rearrangement joins TRBV4-1 to TRBJ1-4, with 7 bases aligning to TRBD1. This CDR3 region has 15 residues. The J segment lost 4 bases and the V segment lost 1 base, leaving 3 bases of the junction unmatched. Germline CDR1 MGHRA, CDR2 YSYEKL. The CDR3 loop reads CASSQGTGGNEKLFF. The CDR3 DNA reads TGCGCCAGCAGCCAAGGGACAGGCGGTAATGAAAAACTGTTTTTT.

The rearrangement joins TRBV28 to TRBJ1-4; TRBD1 agrees at 8 bases. Per germline, CDR1 MDHEN and CDR2 SYDVKM. Trimming cost V 7 bases and J 5 bases; bases outside gene matches: 9. The CDR3 totals 15 residues. CDR3 nucleotide sequence: TGTGCCAGCACCCCCGGGGGACAGGCAAATGAAAAACTGTTTTTT. Residues: CASTPGGQANEKLFF.